These 17 T cell receptor beta chains were all obtained from the same sample, sequenced in a study of cytomegalovirus exposure and HLA in healthy donors (dated by TCRdb to about 2017). Library preparation was by the immunoSEQ multiplex PCR assay. The immuneACCESS repertoire file appears here via TCRdb, limited to in-frame rearrangements. These files lack a portion of the clones; in checked studies, under half of the deficit traces to unresolved V genes, and the cause of the others is not known. For this sample the table gives fewer than 85,000 clones, of which roughly 94% were detected only once. The ten largest clones capture about 0.6% of the sample. Sequenced: PBMCs. The receptors here all came from a woman aged 18-30 years in good health and CMV-seronegative.

This clone has a single count. CDR3: CASTSYRNTEAFF. The CDR3 bases are TGTGCCAGCACATCATACAGGAACACTGAAGCTTTCTTT. The chain combines TRBV5-4 with TRBJ1-1; the D is unclear. Germline CDR1 SGHNT, CDR2 YYREEE (reference sequence). Trimming cost V 6 bases and J 1 base, with 10 bases left between them. CDR3 size: 13 residues.

The chain is built from TRBV4-3 and TRBJ1-5, with TRBD1 identical over 7 bases. V gave up 0 bases and J gave up 7 bases; unmatched junction bases: 12. Germline CDR1 LGHNA, CDR2 YSLEER. CDR3 length equals 17 residues. The CDR3 sequence: CASSQDLLDRAKQPQHF. Here the CDR3 DNA reads TGCGCCAGCAGCCAAGACCTCCTAGACAGGGCAAAACAGCCCCAGCATTTT.

This sequence joins TRBV5-1 and TRBJ1-6; D is uncertain. Trimming pared 5 bases from V and 0 bases from J, leaving 12 bases between. This CDR3 is built from 16 residues. The germline CDR1 and CDR2 sequences are SGHRS and YFSETQ. The CDR3 DNA reads TGCGCCAGCAGTCTTGGTAGGAGCTCCTATAATTCACCCCTCCACTTT. As protein: CASSLGRSSYNSPLHF.

This clone was counted a few times. The V call is TRBV30, the J call TRBJ2-3, with 7 bases aligning to TRBD2. The trim removed 0 bases at V and 9 bases at J, leaving 3 bases unmatched. This CDR3 is built from 12 residues. Germline lookup yields CDR1 GTSNPN and CDR2 SVGIG (reference sequence). The CDR3 DNA sequence: TGTGCCTGGAGTGTAGACGGGGGGACGCAGTATTTT. Protein sequence: CAWSVDGGTQYF. Full variable domain (remainder filled in from reference TRBV30 and TRBJ2-3): SQTIHQWPATLVQPVGSPLSLECTVEGTSNPNLYWYRQAAGRGLQLLFYSVGIGQISSEVPQNLSASRPQDRQFILSSKKLLLSDSGFYLCAWSVDGGTQYFGPGTRLTVL.

This clone was counted once. V gene TRBV28 combines with J gene TRBJ1-6; the D is unclear. Per germline, CDR1 MDHEN and CDR2 SYDVKM. This CDR3 is 17 amino acids long. Trimming left V 7 bases short and J 7 bases short, with 23 bases between. The CDR3 DNA reads TGTGCCAGCACACTCGGCCCCCAAGACCCCAGGAATTCACCCCTCCACTTT. Its translation is CASTLGPQDPRNSPLHF.

This clone was seen just once. The V call is TRBV6-7, the J call TRBJ1-3; 11 bases line up with TRBD1. TRBV6-7 is an open reading frame, and its role is uncertain. With V trimmed by 0 bases and J by 0 bases, 16 bases remained unmatched. The CDR3 extends over 22 amino acids. The CDR3 coding sequence is TGTGCCAGCAGTTACTCGAATGCAGGGACAGGGGGAATCTTCTACTCTGGAAACACCATATATTTT. Its translation is CASSYSNAGTGGIFYSGNTIYF.

This clone was seen a handful of times. V and J are TRBV5-4 and TRBJ2-3; D may be TRBD1 (5 bases). Germline CDR1 SGHNT, CDR2 YYREEE (reference sequence). V dropped 0 bases and J dropped 0 bases, with 5 bases sitting between them. The CDR3 covers 14 residues. The CDR3 spells CASSLDRSTDTQYF. In nucleotides, the CDR3 is TGTGCCAGCAGCTTGGACAGGAGCACAGATACGCAGTATTTT.

V usage is TRBV20-1 and J usage is TRBJ2-5, with 8 bases identical to TRBD1. The germline V gene encodes CDR1 DFQATT and CDR2 SNEGSKA (reference sequence). This CDR3 is 11 amino acids long. The CDR3 region has the DNA TGCACCGTACAGGGGGGCGAGACCCAGTACTTC. Translation: CTVQGGETQYF.

This rearrangement joins TRBV19 to TRBJ1-5; no clear D gene. Germline CDR1 and CDR2: LNHDA and SQIVND (reference sequence). This CDR3 has 11 amino acids. V shed 5 bases and J shed 9 bases, with 8 bases lying between them. CDR3 nucleotide sequence: TGTGCCAGTAGTGGCCCTTCGCCCCAGCATTTT. Protein: CASSGPSPQHF.

V usage is TRBV11-2 and J usage is TRBJ2-1, with 8 bases lining up with TRBD2. The V segment lost 6 bases and the J segment 8 bases; nucleotides outside the gene matches: 21. CDR1 and CDR2 from the germline V gene are SGHAT and FQNNGV. This CDR3 is built from 18 residues. CDR3 sequence (DNA): TGTGCCAGCAGGGGGATGGGCGGGGGGTCCCCCCAGAGAGATGAGCAGTTCTTC. Protein sequence: CASRGMGGGSPQRDEQFF.

In nucleotides, the CDR3 is TGTGCCAGCAGCCAAGGACAGGGGTTGCCGGACACTGAAGCTTTCTTT. The encoded protein is CASSQGQGLPDTEAFF. This chain uses TRBV5-4 with TRBJ1-1, with 9 positions matching TRBD1. Germline-derived CDR1 and CDR2 are SGHNT and YYREEE (reference sequence). This CDR3 is built from 16 residues. J lost 3 bases, V lost 4 bases, and 10 bases had no gene match.

V and J are TRBV2 and TRBJ1-2; TRBD1 might be the D (5 bases). The CDR3 loop spans 14 amino acids. Germline V lookup: CDR1 SNHLY, CDR2 FYNNEI. V dropped 2 bases and J dropped 6 bases, with 13 bases sitting between them. This CDR3 reads CASSELVQADGYTF. The CDR3 DNA reads as TGTGCCAGCAGTGAATTGGTACAGGCGGATGGCTACACCTTC.

The rearrangement joins TRBV5-1 to TRBJ2-1; 10 positions match TRBD1. The J segment lost 9 bases and the V segment lost 1 base, leaving 4 bases of the junction unmatched. Germline V lookup: CDR1 SGHRS, CDR2 YFSETQ. CDR3 length equals 14 residues. This chain's CDR3 is CASSLRQGAGEQFF. As DNA, the CDR3 is TGCGCCAGCAGCTTGAGACAGGGGGCCGGTGAGCAGTTCTTC.

This chain connects TRBV10-2 to TRBJ1-5, with unresolved D. CDR3 size: 12 residues. Germline values: CDR1 WSHSY, CDR2 SAAADI. Trimming pared 2 bases from V and 10 bases from J, leaving 9 bases between. The CDR3 DNA reads TGCGCCAGCAGTGAGATGGGCCTCCCCCAGCATTTT. Protein sequence: CASSEMGLPQHF.

The rearrangement joins TRBV6-1 to TRBJ2-7; 8 nucleotides line up with TRBD1. The length of the CDR3 is 15 residues. V dropped 2 bases and J dropped 4; count of bases not matched to a gene: 7. Germline V CDR1 and CDR2: MNHNS, SASEGT. CDR3 loop: CASSENWTGNYEQYF. The CDR3 region has the DNA TGTGCCAGCAGTGAAAATTGGACAGGGAATTACGAGCAGTACTTC.

V and J are TRBV9 and TRBJ1-6; D call uncertain. V was pared by 3 bases and J by 7 bases, with 8 bases between. The CDR3 totals 13 residues. Germline values: CDR1 SGDLS, CDR2 YYNGEE. The DNA for the CDR3 is TGTGCCAGCAGCGGACCGGGAAATTCACCCCTCCACTTT. Its protein product is CASSGPGNSPLHF.

The chain employs TRBV7-9 and TRBJ1-3; D unclear. CDR1 is SEHNR, CDR2 FQNEAQ, per germline (reference sequence). This CDR3 region has 14 residues. The V and J ends lost 6 bases and 0 bases respectively, with 9 bases between them. The CDR3 loop reads CASSRSSSGNTIYF. CDR3 nucleotides: TGTGCCAGCAGTCGTTCGAGCTCTGGAAACACCATATATTTT. The full variable domain, its missing parts supplied by reference TRBV7-9 and TRBJ1-3, is DTGVSQNPRHKITKRGQNVTFRCDPISEHNRLYWYRQTLGQGPEFLTYFQNEAQLEKSRLLSDRFSAERPKGSFSTLEIQRTEQGDSAMYLCASSRSSSGNTIYFGEGSWLTVV.